The clone carrying this T cell receptor (beta chain) was counted between two and nine times. The antigen is unknown. Germline CDR1 MDHEN, CDR2 SYDVKM. The CDR3 extends over 12 amino acids. V was shortened by 8 bases and J by 6 bases, with 11 bases between the two germline ends. This record comes from a study of cytomegalovirus exposure and HLA in healthy donors. Findings of the study overall: On later analysis, the bulk of CMV-associated TCR beta chains appeared to be HLA-restricted. It was confirmed in vitro that a few of the CMV-associated chains were specific for CMV antigens.

60 Vbeta and 13 Jbeta primers were used in PCR. Clones were sequenced by immunoSEQ multiplex PCR, and TCRdb holds only the in-frame ones, with some missing. The data contain some 150,000 clones, 70% to 80% of them singletons. The J gene is TRBJ2-1, the V gene TRBV28, with a tentative D call TRBD2 (5 bases). Material for sequencing was PBMCs. The source of this sequence is a woman aged 45-65 years in good health and CMV-seronegative. DNA for the CDR3: TGTGCCAGCCGAGGGAATAGCAATGAGCAGTTCTTC. It yields the protein CASRGNSNEQFF.